A single sample gave rise to the 13 T cell receptor beta chains below, sequenced in a study of CD8 T cells in ankylosing spondylitis (dated by TCRdb to the late 2010s). What the study reported, not specific to this receptor: Blood from ankylosing spondylitis patients appeared to be characterized by a TCR beta motif made up of about 8 highly homologous amino acid variants.

The library was generated by 5' RACE. Sequenced using an Illumina HiSeq 2500. The public sequencing data were trimmed at Q25 with fastp and processed into clonotypes with MiXCR by TCRdb, which kept only in-frame beta chains. Each record represents a unique CDR3 protein, reported with the most common genes and DNA among its rows. The sample yields 390,000 or so distinct CDR3 sequences; about 20% were counted once. The ten largest account for about 16% of the sample. These receptors are not linked to any known antigen. The sequenced sample was blood, either unsorted or a sorted T cell fraction (not recorded which). The receptors derive from a male donor with ankylosing spondylitis.

In its sample, this clonotype was seen many times. CDR3 loop: CASSPTRLAGELFF. The CDR3 region has the DNA TGTGCCAGCAGCCCAACTAGGTTGGCCGGGGAGCTGTTTTTT. The genes are TRBV7-2 and TRBJ2-2, with a weak D call TRBD2 (5 bases). This CDR3 region has 14 residues. The V gene's germline CDR1 is SGHTA and CDR2 FQGNSA. Trimming stripped 5 bases from V and 6 bases from J, with 13 bases between.

The rearrangement links TRBV7-3 to TRBJ2-1; D is ambiguous. Trimming shortened V by 1 base and J by 2 bases, and 9 bases separated the two germline ends. Germline V CDR1 and CDR2: SGHTA, FQGTGA. The CDR3 length is 15 residues. Here the CDR3 reads CASSLIGDPYNEQFF. CDR3 sequence (DNA): TGTGCCAGCAGCTTAATCGGCGACCCCTACAATGAGCAGTTCTTC. The entire variable domain, with the rest obtained from reference TRBV7-3 and TRBJ2-1, is as follows: GAGVSQTPSNKVTEKGKYVELRCDPISGHTALYWYRQSLGQGPEFLIYFQGTGAADDSGLPNDRFFAVRPEGSVSTLKIQRTERGDSAVYLCASSLIGDPYNEQFFGPGTRLTVL.

The chain links TRBV7-9 to TRBJ1-1; maybe TRBD1 (5 bases). CDR1 is SEHNR, CDR2 FQNEAQ, per germline (reference sequence). This CDR3 contains 16 residues. Deletions cut 1 base from V and 6 bases from J, with 18 bases between. As DNA, the CDR3 is TGTGCCAGCAGCTTAGAAATATCCCGCCAGGGCTCTGAAGCTTTCTTT. This codes for CASSLEISRQGSEAFF.

This clonotype was detected only a few times. The chain combines TRBV29-1 with TRBJ2-7; 8 positions match TRBD2. Losses at the gene ends were 7 bases for V and 2 bases for J; bases not matched to a gene: 7. The CDR3 runs to 13 residues. The germline V gene has CDR1 SQVTM and CDR2 ANQGSEA. Written as DNA, the CDR3 is TGCAGCGCGGGGGGGCCAGAAGCCTACGAGCAGTACTTC. Translation gives CSAGGPEAYEQYF.

This chain uses TRBV7-2 with TRBJ2-1, with D possibly matching TRBD1 (6 bases). Per germline, CDR1 SGHTA and CDR2 FQGNSA. The CDR3 has 15 residues. Deletions cut 1 base from V and 3 bases from J, with 10 bases between. CDR3 residues: CASSLVQGRYNEQFF. The CDR3 nucleotides are TGTGCCAGCAGCTTAGTTCAGGGGCGCTACAATGAGCAGTTCTTC.

In this sample, this clonotype turned up many times. The CDR3 protein is CASSPSSGSAYNEQFF. The CDR3 DNA follows: TGCGCCAGCAGCCCCTCTAGCGGGTCCGCCTACAATGAGCAGTTCTTC. The V and J genes are TRBV5-1 and TRBJ2-1, with TRBD2 matching over 8 bases. In germline, CDR1 is SGHRS, CDR2 YFSETQ. The CDR3 covers 16 residues. Trimming took 4 bases from V and 2 from J; bases not matched to a gene: 8.

J is TRBJ2-7 and V is TRBV3-1; the match to TRBD2 covers 7 bases. CDR1 LGHDT and CDR2 YNNKEL come from the germline V gene (reference sequence). The CDR3 is 15 residues long. Unmatched junction bases numbered 5, after V lost 2 bases and J lost 1 base. CDR3 nucleotide sequence: TGTGCCAGCAGCCAAATGGCGGGAGTGTCCTACGAGCAGTACTTC. Translation gives CASSQMAGVSYEQYF.

The J gene is TRBJ2-2, the V gene TRBV29-1; the match to TRBD1 covers 10 bases. Unmatched junction bases numbered 4, after V lost 5 bases and J lost 7 bases. The germline CDR1 and CDR2 sequences are SQVTM and ANQGSEA. This CDR3 is built from 13 residues. The CDR3 nucleotides are TGCAGCGTTCGGACAGGGGGTGGCGGGGAGCTGTTTTTT. Its translation is CSVRTGGGGELFF.

This clonotype was observed a handful of times. The gene calls are TRBV5-1 and TRBJ2-3, with a weak D call TRBD1 (5 bases). CDR3 size: 14 residues. Germline CDR1 reads SGHRS; CDR2 reads YFSETQ. Trimming pared 4 bases from V and 9 bases from J, leaving 18 bases between. In nucleotides, the CDR3 is TGCGCCAGCAGCCCCGGGTGGGGCGGTGACACGCAGTATTTT. The encoded protein is CASSPGWGGDTQYF.

The chain is built from TRBV4-3 and TRBJ2-1; D is ambiguous. The CDR3 loop spans 14 amino acids. The ends were cut back, 0 bases at V and 6 bases at J, with 9 bases in the middle. CDR1 LGHNA and CDR2 YSLEER come from the germline V gene. In DNA form, the CDR3 reads TGCGCCAGCAGCCAAGATGGTACCTCCAATGAGCAGTTCTTC. Translated: CASSQDGTSNEQFF.

A few counts support this clonotype. The J gene is TRBJ1-6, the V gene TRBV18; no definite D call. CDR3 size: 16 residues. Trimming took 1 base from V and 0 from J, leaving 7 bases between them. Germline V gene lookup returns CDR1 KGHSH and CDR2 LQKENI. For the CDR3, the DNA is TGTGCCAGCTCACCACAAGGGAGCTCCTATAATTCACCCCTCCACTTT. Its translation is CASSPQGSSYNSPLHF. The full variable domain, rest sourced from reference TRBV18 and TRBJ1-6, is NAGVMQNPRHLVRRRGQEARLRCSPMKGHSHVYWYRQLPEEGLKFMVYLQKENIIDESGMPKERFSAEFPKEGPSILRIQQVVRGDSAAYFCASSPQGSSYNSPLHFGNGTRLTVT.

The V and J genes are TRBV4-2 and TRBJ2-2; TRBD2 aligns across 10 bases. The trim removed 0 bases at V and 5 bases at J, leaving 6 bases unmatched. CDR1 and CDR2 (germline): LGHNA, YNFKEQ. The CDR3 totals 17 residues. The CDR3 spells CASSQDMLAGETGELFF. Here the CDR3 DNA reads TGTGCCAGCAGCCAAGATATGCTAGCGGGAGAAACCGGGGAGCTGTTTTTT.

There are many counts of this clonotype. The J gene is TRBJ2-1, the V gene TRBV2; TRBD2 matches 7 bases. CDR3 size: 14 residues. V gave up 6 bases and J gave up 2 bases; unmatched junction bases: 4. The germline gives CDR1 SNHLY, CDR2 FYNNEI. The CDR3: CASSPGTTYNEQFF. CDR3 nucleotides: TGTGCCAGCAGCCCCGGGACTACCTACAATGAGCAGTTCTTC.